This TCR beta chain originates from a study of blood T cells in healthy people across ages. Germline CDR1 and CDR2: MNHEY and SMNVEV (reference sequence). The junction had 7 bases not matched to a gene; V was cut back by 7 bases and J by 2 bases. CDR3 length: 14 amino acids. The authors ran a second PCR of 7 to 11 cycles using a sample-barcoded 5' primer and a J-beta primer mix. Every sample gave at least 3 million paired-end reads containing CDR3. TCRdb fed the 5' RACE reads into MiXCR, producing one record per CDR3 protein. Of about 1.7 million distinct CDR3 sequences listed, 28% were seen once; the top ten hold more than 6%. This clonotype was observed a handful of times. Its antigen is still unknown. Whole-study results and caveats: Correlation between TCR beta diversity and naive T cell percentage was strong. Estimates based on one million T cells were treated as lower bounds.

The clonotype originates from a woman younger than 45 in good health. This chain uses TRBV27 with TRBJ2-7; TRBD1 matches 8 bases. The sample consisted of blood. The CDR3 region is CASKSTGGTYEQYF. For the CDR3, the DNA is TGTGCCAGCAAAAGCACAGGGGGGACCTACGAGCAGTACTTC.